Included here is one TCR beta chain sequence, with context. CDR1 is LNHDA, CDR2 SQIVND, per germline (reference sequence). V gave up 7 bases and J gave up 5 bases; unmatched junction bases: 8. This CDR3 has 14 amino acids. The data were obtained in a study of T cell changes during pregnancy in multiple sclerosis. Sequencing was performed with immunoSEQ multiplex PCR; in TCRdb, only in-frame clones are kept and a portion is missing. The repertoire holds under 55,000 clones, with approximately 92% as singletons. Sequenced here: CD4+ T cells from peripheral blood mononuclear cells, sampled in the third trimester of pregnancy. The receptor was derived from a female donor with multiple sclerosis, enrolled in a pregnancy study. The chain carries TRBV19 and TRBJ2-1; TRBD1 matches 7 bases. The CDR3 loop reads CASTDRALHNEQFF. DNA for the CDR3: TGTGCCAGTACCGACAGGGCTCTCCACAATGAGCAGTTCTTC.